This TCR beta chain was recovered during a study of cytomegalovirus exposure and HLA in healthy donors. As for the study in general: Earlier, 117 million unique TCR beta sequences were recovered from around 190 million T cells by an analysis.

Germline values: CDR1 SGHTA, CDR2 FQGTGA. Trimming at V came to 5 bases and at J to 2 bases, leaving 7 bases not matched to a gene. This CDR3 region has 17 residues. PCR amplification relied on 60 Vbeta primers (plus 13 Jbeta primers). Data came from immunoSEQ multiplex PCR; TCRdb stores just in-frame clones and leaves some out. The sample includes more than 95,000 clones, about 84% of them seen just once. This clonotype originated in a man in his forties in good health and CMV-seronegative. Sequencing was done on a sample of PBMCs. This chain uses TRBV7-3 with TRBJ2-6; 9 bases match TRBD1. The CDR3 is CASSLTGGNAGANVLTF. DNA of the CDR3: TGTGCCAGCAGCCTCACAGGGGGCAATGCTGGGGCCAACGTCCTGACTTTC.